These 8 T cell receptor beta chains originate from one sample sequenced in a study of molecular identifiers for immune sequencing clone quantification. Each CDR3 protein is one row after TCRdb ran MiXCR on the PCR reads. Of 490,000 or so distinct CDR3 sequences listed, around 21% are singletons. The sequencing input was naive CD8+ T cells from blood, with Jurkat cell RNA spiked in. Documented subset: FACS-sorted CD8+CD4-CCR7+CD45RA+ naive T cells. Receptors originate from a human donor in good health. Some libraries in this study had Jurkat cell RNA spiked in.

This clonotype was seen a few times. The genes are TRBV19 and TRBJ2-2, with no clear D. The CDR3 covers 13 residues. Per the germline V gene, CDR1 is LNHDA and CDR2 is SQIVND (reference sequence). The germline V and J ends were trimmed by 2 bases and 7 bases, with 8 bases remaining between them. The CDR3 DNA is TGTGCCAGTAGTATAAACCTTGGCGGGGAGCTGTTTTTT. It encodes CASSINLGGELFF.

This clonotype has at least ten counts. The chain combines TRBV15 with TRBJ1-1; the D is unclear. CDR1 and CDR2 from the germline V gene are LNHNV and YYDKDF (reference sequence). V was pared by 1 base and J by 4 bases, with 1 base between. The CDR3 is made up of 11 amino acids. CDR3 amino acids: CATSRGTEAFF. CDR3 DNA sequence: TGTGCCACCAGCAGAGGCACTGAAGCTTTCTTT. The full variable domain, its missing parts supplied by reference TRBV15 and TRBJ1-1, is DAMVIQNPRYQVTQFGKPVTLSCSQTLNHNVMYWYQQKSSQAPKLLFHYYDKDFNNEADTPDNFQSRRPNTSFCFLDIRSPGLGDTAMYLCATSRGTEAFFGQGTRLTVV.

The rearrangement links TRBV18 to TRBJ2-7, with unresolved D. Germline assignment: CDR1 KGHSH and CDR2 LQKENI. CDR3 length: 16 residues. The V and J ends lost 3 bases and 0 bases respectively, with 15 bases between them. The CDR3, as DNA: TGTGCCAGCTCACCGTCGTTCGGGTCAGCCTCCTACGAGCAGTACGTC. Translation: CASSPSFGSASYEQYV.

As concerns this clonotype: A far larger clone is just one base off, so this is likely a read error. J is TRBJ2-3 and V is TRBV28; D is possibly TRBD2 (6 bases). This CDR3 has 15 residues. Germline CDR1 MDHEN, CDR2 SYDVKM. The CDR3 DNA follows: TGTGCCGGCAGTTTGGGGGGAGGCGGAACAGATACGCAGTATTTT. It codes for CAGSLGGGGTDTQYF.

This clonotype was counted only a few times. The rearrangement links TRBV9 to TRBJ1-1; unclear D gene. Germline-derived CDR1 and CDR2 are SGDLS and YYNGEE. The length of the CDR3 is 15 residues. Trimming took off 0 bases at V and 3 bases at J, with 12 bases between the two ends. The chain's CDR3 is CASSVVKDLHTEAFF. The CDR3 nucleotides read TGTGCCAGCAGCGTAGTGAAAGACCTACACACTGAAGCTTTCTTT.

This clonotype was found many times. V gene TRBV6-6 combines with J gene TRBJ2-5; D unresolved. The CDR3 sequence is 18 residues long. CDR1 and CDR2 (germline): MNHNY, SVGAGI (reference sequence). V lost 1 base, J lost 0 bases, and 18 bases lay in between. This CDR3 reads CASSYYSPLQRYQETQYF. The CDR3 nucleotides read TGTGCCAGCAGTTACTACTCCCCACTCCAACGGTACCAAGAGACCCAGTACTTC.

This clonotype appeared many times. The chain combines TRBV7-2 with TRBJ2-3; 10 positions match TRBD2. With V trimmed by 0 bases and J by 2 bases, 20 bases remained unmatched. This CDR3 has 22 amino acids. Germline CDR1 SGHTA, CDR2 FQGNSA. CDR3 residues: CASSLAFAASGGLGLVTDTQYF. The DNA of the CDR3 is TGTGCCAGCAGCTTAGCCTTCGCGGCTAGCGGGGGCCTGGGGCTCGTCACAGATACGCAGTATTTT.

The chain carries TRBV23-1 and TRBJ2-7, with TRBD1 as a possible D gene (5 bases). TRBV23-1 is treated as an ORF (open reading frame) with a function not yet certain. This CDR3 comprises 13 residues. CDR3 nucleotides: TGCGTCTACATGGGGCAGGGTAGCTACGAGCAGTACTTC. Encoded protein: CVYMGQGSYEQYF.